This T cell receptor (beta chain) was identified during a study of radiation and T cells in renal cell carcinoma. Study context: Nephrectomy followed 15 Gy stereotactic body radiation by 4 weeks.

Regarding time point: baseline pretreatment blood. Specified treatment: 15 Gy SBRT to primary tumor, nephrectomy 4 weeks later. In germline, CDR1 is SQVTM, CDR2 ANQGSEA. The CDR3 is 12 amino acids. Trimming took off 3 bases at V and 7 bases at J, with 12 bases between the two ends. TCRdb's copy holds only in-frame clones and misses some; the assay was immunoSEQ multiplex PCR. The sample includes nearly 50,000 clones, roughly 80% seen only once; the top ten take 31%. Here the sequenced sample was blood, taken from a patient whose treatment included radiotherapy and nephrectomy. The rearrangement links TRBV29-1 to TRBJ1-1; no clear D gene. This clonotype was obtained from a woman aged 65 to 85 with renal cell carcinoma. The CDR3 here is CSVDGIPNEAFF. In DNA, the CDR3 is TGCAGCGTTGACGGGATACCCAATGAAGCTTTCTTT.